These 12 T cell receptor beta chains originate from one sample sequenced in a study of CD8+CD57+ T cells in acquired aplastic anemia. TCR beta VDJ and CDR3 profiling used genomic DNA as template. TCRdb independently ran MiXCR on the reads; one entry per CDR3 protein. The sample shows 150,000 to 200,000 distinct CDR3 sequences, 45% to 50% of them seen only once. Material for sequencing was sorted CD4+, CD8+, or CD8+CD57+ T cells (not recorded which) from PBMCs. These receptors all come from a human donor in good health.

This clonotype was detected ten times or more. The chain carries TRBV12-3 or TRBV12-4 and TRBJ2-7; TRBD2 matches 10 bases. This CDR3 is 15 amino acids long. V lost 3 bases and J lost 6; bases outside the gene matches: 8. As DNA, the CDR3 is TGTGCCAGCAGTTTGGTCCTAGCGGGAGAGTTCGAGCAGTACTTC. Its translation: CASSLVLAGEFEQYF.

The CDR3 reads CASSIGTFYEQYF. The CDR3 nucleotides read TGTGCCAGTAGTATCGGGACATTCTACGAGCAGTACTTC. The V and J genes are TRBV19 and TRBJ2-7; maybe TRBD1 (6 bases). The CDR3 spans 13 residues. Deletions cut 3 bases from V and 3 bases from J, with 9 bases between. The germline CDR1 and CDR2 sequences are LNHDA and SQIVND (reference sequence).

As concerns this clonotype: Given a much more abundant clone one base away, this may be a read error. The chain is built from TRBV29-1 and TRBJ2-7, with 8 bases fitting TRBD1. This CDR3 region has 14 residues. Germline V gene data show CDR1 as SQVTM and CDR2 as ANQGSEA. This CDR3 reads CSVEVGDRGYEQCF. The CDR3 nucleotides are TGCAGCGTTGAAGTGGGAGACAGGGGATACGAGCAGTGCTTC.

Only a few counts were recorded for this clonotype. J is TRBJ2-4 and V is TRBV7-3; TRBD2 matches 10 bases. Germline CDR1 and CDR2: SGHTA and FQGTGA. The CDR3 loop spans 21 amino acids. The J segment lost 0 bases and the V segment lost 3 bases, leaving 17 bases of the junction unmatched. The CDR3 loop reads CASSFAQQREGFQIAKNIQYF. CDR3 nucleotide sequence: TGTGCCAGCAGCTTCGCACAGCAGCGGGAGGGCTTTCAAATAGCCAAAAACATTCAGTACTTC.

This clonotype has ten or more counts. The V and J genes are TRBV5-1 and TRBJ2-2, with D hard to call. Germline V gives CDR1 SGHRS, CDR2 YFSETQ. V lost 0 bases and J 3 bases, leaving 6 bases between the germline ends. CDR3 size: 14 residues. In DNA, the CDR3 is TGCGCCAGCAGCTTGGAACTTTACACCGGGGAGCTGTTTTTT. The encoded protein is CASSLELYTGELFF.

This clonotype was seen a few times. This chain uses TRBV6-1 with TRBJ2-3; TRBD1 matches at 9 bases. Germline CDR1 MNHNS, CDR2 SASEGT. The V gene end was trimmed by 4 bases and the J gene end by 3 bases; junction bases not matched to a gene: 8. The CDR3 is 16 amino acids. The CDR3 sequence is CASSARQGGLTDTQYF. The DNA of the CDR3 is TGTGCCAGCAGTGCTAGACAGGGGGGATTGACAGATACGCAGTATTTT.

At least ten counts were recorded for this clonotype. V and J are TRBV19 and TRBJ1-5; weak D call: TRBD1 (5 bases). V was cut by 0 bases and J by 8 bases, with 8 bases left in between. This CDR3 region has 13 residues. CDR1 and CDR2 (germline): LNHDA, SQIVND (reference sequence). The CDR3 DNA sequence: TGTGCCAGTAGTATAGACAGGGTTAAGCCCCAGCATTTT. This codes for CASSIDRVKPQHF.

This clonotype was recorded many times. The CDR3 region has the DNA TGTGCCAGCAGTTTCCTAGCCACGTCCTACGAGCAGTACTTC. Translated: CASSFLATSYEQYF. The V gene is TRBV27, the J gene TRBJ2-7; possibly TRBD2 for D (5 bases). CDR3 length: 14 amino acids. Germline V gene data show CDR1 as MNHEY and CDR2 as SMNVEV (reference sequence). Trimming left V 3 bases short and J 1 base short, with 10 bases between.

This clonotype was counted at least ten times. V usage is TRBV28 and J usage is TRBJ2-7; D is perhaps TRBD1 (6 bases). The CDR3 loop spans 13 amino acids. Trimming cost V 4 bases and J 1 base, with 8 bases left between them. The germline CDR1 and CDR2 sequences are MDHEN and SYDVKM. Written as DNA, the CDR3 is TGTGCCAGCAGTTACAGGGTTTCCTACGAGCAGTACTTC. Its protein is CASSYRVSYEQYF.

The chain uses TRBV10-3 and TRBJ2-1; maybe TRBD1 (5 bases). Trimming took 10 bases from V and 2 from J, leaving 15 bases between them. This CDR3 region has 14 residues. The germline gives CDR1 ENHRY, CDR2 SYGVKD. The DNA for the CDR3 is TGTGCCAGCTCACCAGCAGGGACCTACAATGAGCAGTTCTTC. Translating gives CASSPAGTYNEQFF.

V is TRBV5-1 and J is TRBJ2-6, with TRBD1 matching 7 bases. CDR1 SGHRS and CDR2 YFSETQ come from the germline V gene. This CDR3 is 17 amino acids long. Trimming took 0 bases from V and 1 from J; bases not matched to a gene: 4. In nucleotides, the CDR3 is TGCGCCAGCAGCTTGGATGCAGGGGGATCTGGGGCCAACGTCCTGACTTTC. Protein product: CASSLDAGGSGANVLTF.

This clonotype has at least ten counts. The rearrangement uses TRBV19 and TRBJ2-1; 9 bases align to TRBD2. V gave up 4 bases and J gave up 8 bases; unmatched junction bases: 9. The germline V gene has CDR1 LNHDA and CDR2 SQIVND (reference sequence). The CDR3 contains 15 residues. CDR3 DNA: TGTGCCAGTAGTACCTTAGCGGGAGTGAGGGATGAGCAGTTCTTC. Encoded protein: CASSTLAGVRDEQFF.